This T cell receptor beta chain was recovered during a study of shared T cell receptors in the human thymus. This table comes from immunoSEQ multiplex PCR, and its TCRdb copy is limited to in-frame clones, with some not included. Among about 610,000 clones listed, roughly 90% were seen once. The CDR3 totals 17 residues. Germline trimming cut 6 bases from V and 4 bases from J; bases unmatched to any gene: 13. These same records also appear under a second study, on human thymus T cells.

This sequence joins TRBV23-1 and TRBJ1-5, with 9 nucleotides matching TRBD1. TRBV23-1 falls under the ORF class, with uncertain function. The material sequenced was thymocytes. The clonotype was recovered from a boy under two years old with a congenital heart defect. In DNA, the CDR3 is TGCGCCAGCAGCCCTAAATGTGGACAGGGGAAGAATCAGCCCCAGCATTTT. Its protein is CASSPKCGQGKNQPQHF.